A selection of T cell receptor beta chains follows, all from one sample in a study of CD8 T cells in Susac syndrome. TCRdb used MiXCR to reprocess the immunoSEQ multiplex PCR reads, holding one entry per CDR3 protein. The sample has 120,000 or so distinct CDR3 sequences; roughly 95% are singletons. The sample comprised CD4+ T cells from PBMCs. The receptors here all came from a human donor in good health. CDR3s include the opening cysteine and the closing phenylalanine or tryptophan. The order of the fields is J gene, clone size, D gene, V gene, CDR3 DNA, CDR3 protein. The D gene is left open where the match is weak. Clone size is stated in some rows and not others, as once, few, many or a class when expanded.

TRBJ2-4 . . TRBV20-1 TGCAGTGCCGATAAGGACTCGGGGAAAAACATTCAGTACTTC CSADKDSGKNIQYF
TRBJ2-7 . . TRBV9 TGTGCCAGCAGCGTAGGCCCCTCGAGGCACGAGCAGTACTTC CASSVGPSRHEQYF
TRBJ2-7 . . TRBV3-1 TGTGCCAGCAGCCCTCTGGGGGGATACGAGCAGTACTTC CASSPLGGYEQYF
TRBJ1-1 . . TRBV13 TGTGCCAGCAGCTTCCGGGGAGCGAACACTGAAGCTTTCTTT CASSFRGANTEAFF
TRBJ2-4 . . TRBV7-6 TGTGCCAGCAGCCCCCACGGGGGCCAGGTGGGAGACATTCAGTACTTC CASSPHGGQVGDIQYF
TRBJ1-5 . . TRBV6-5 TGTGCCAGCAGCAAAACGGGGGTGGCTAATCAGCCCCAGCATTTT CASSKTGVANQPQHF
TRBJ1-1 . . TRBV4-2 TGTGCCAGCAGCCAAGAAGGGCCCGGGGGCACTGAAGCTTTCTTT CASSQEGPGGTEAFF
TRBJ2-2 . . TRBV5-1 TGCGCCAGCCGCCGAGAGGGAATAACCGGGGAGCTGTTTTTT CASRREGITGELFF
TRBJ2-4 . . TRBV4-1 TGCGCCAGCAGCCAAGGGGGCAGGGGCGAAGGCGGCATTCAGTACTTC CASSQGGRGEGGIQYF
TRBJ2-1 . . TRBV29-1 TGCAGCGCCCGATCAGGTGGTGATGAGCAGTTCTTC CSARSGGDEQFF
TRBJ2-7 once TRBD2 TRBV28 TGTGCCAGCAGTCCTGGGGGGGGGAACGGCATCTACGAGCAGTACTTC CASSPGGGNGIYEQYF
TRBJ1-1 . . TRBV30 TGTGCCTCCGTAAAATCTGCGAACACTGAAGCTTTCTTT CASVKSANTEAFF
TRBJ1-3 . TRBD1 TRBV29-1 TGCAGCGACCGGACAGGGGGCAGATTTGCTGGAAACACCATATATTTT CSDRTGGRFAGNTIYF
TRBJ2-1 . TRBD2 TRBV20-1 TGCAGTGCTAGGGGAGCGGGAGGAACCTACAATGAGCAGTTCTTC CSARGAGGTYNEQFF
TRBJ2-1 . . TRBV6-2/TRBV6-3 TGTGCCAGCAGTTACTCTCGGGTGGTCGTTGAGCAGTTCTTC CASSYSRVVVEQFF
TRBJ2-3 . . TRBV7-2 TGTGCCAGCAGCCCCCCAGGAAACACAGATACGCAGTATTTT CASSPPGNTDTQYF
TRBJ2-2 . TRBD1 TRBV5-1 TGCGCCAGCAGCTTGCAGACAGGGACCGGGGAGCTGTTTTTT CASSLQTGTGELFF
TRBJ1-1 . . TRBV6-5 TGTGCCAGCAGTTGGTCAGGCTTGAACACTGAAGCTTTCTTT CASSWSGLNTEAFF
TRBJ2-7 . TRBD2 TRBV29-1 TGCAGCGTCGGGACTAGCGGAGACGAGCAGTACTTC CSVGTSGDEQYF
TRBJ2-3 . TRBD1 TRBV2 TGTGCCAGCAGCCGAGACAGGGGGCACGGAGATACGCAGTATTTT CASSRDRGHGDTQYF
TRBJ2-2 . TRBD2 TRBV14 TGTGCCAGCAGCCGACTAGCGGGAGGACCCGGGGAGCTGTTTTTT CASSRLAGGPGELFF
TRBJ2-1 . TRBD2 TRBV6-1 TGTGCCAGCAGTCCAGTGACTAGCGGGAGAAGTCCTTGGGGTGAGCAGTTCTTC CASSPVTSGRSPWGEQFF
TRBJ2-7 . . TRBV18 TGTGCCAGCTCCCCCGGGCCGGGGGCCTACGAGCAGTACTTC CASSPGPGAYEQYF
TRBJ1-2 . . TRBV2 TGTGCCAGCAGTGAAAGGGGAGAGAACTATGGCTACACCTTC CASSERGENYGYTF
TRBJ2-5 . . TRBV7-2 TGTGCCAGCAGCTTAGGGGGCTGGTATCAAGAGACCCAGTACTTC CASSLGGWYQETQYF
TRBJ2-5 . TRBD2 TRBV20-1 TGCAGTGCTAGAGACGGGACTAGCATAGAAGAGACCCAGTACTTC CSARDGTSIEETQYF
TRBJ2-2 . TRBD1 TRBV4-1 TGCGCCAGCAGCCAGACAGGGTATGGCGGGGAGCTGTTTTTT CASSQTGYGGELFF
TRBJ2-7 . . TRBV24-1 TGTGCCACCAGTGCCGACAGTACCTACGAGCAGTACTTC CATSADSTYEQYF
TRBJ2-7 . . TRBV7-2 TGTGCCAGCAGCTTTGGGACCAAATGGCAGTACTTC CASSFGTKWQYF
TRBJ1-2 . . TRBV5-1 TGCGCCAGCAGCTCCGACTACTATGGCTACACCTTC CASSSDYYGYTF
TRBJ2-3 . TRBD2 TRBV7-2 TGTGCCAGCAGCCGACTAGCGGGAGAGGTCACAGATACGCAGTATTTT CASSRLAGEVTDTQYF
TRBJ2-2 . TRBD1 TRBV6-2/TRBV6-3 TGTGCCAGCAGATACTCCGGGACAGGGAACACCGGGGAGCTGTTTTTT CASRYSGTGNTGELFF
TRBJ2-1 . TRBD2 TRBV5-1 TGCGCCAGCAGCAGCCTAGGACTAGCGGGGAACAATGAGCAGTTCTTC CASSSLGLAGNNEQFF